These T cell receptor beta chains were read from a single sample in a study of cytomegalovirus exposure and HLA in healthy donors. The repertoire was sequenced with immunoSEQ multiplex PCR; TCRdb's copy has only in-frame clones and lacks some. The sample shows a few hundred thousand clones, 70% to 90% of them seen only once. The sequencing input was PBMCs. These receptors all stem from a young woman in good health and CMV-seronegative. CDR3s include the opening cysteine and the closing phenylalanine or tryptophan. Fields, in order: J gene, D gene, clone size, V gene, CDR3 protein, CDR3 DNA. A D gene is named only where the DNA matches it firmly. Clone size, where shown, is once, few, many, or a class for clones that have expanded.

j_gene: TRBJ2-1; d_gene: TRBD1; abundance: .; v_gene: TRBV19; CDR3aa: CASSPGGTGSYNEQFF; CDR3nt: TGTGCCAGTAGCCCAGGGGGGACAGGGAGTTACAATGAGCAGTTCTTC
j_gene: TRBJ2-5; d_gene: .; abundance: few; v_gene: TRBV7-2; CDR3aa: CASSLLAGNQETQYF; CDR3nt: TGTGCCAGCAGCTTATTGGCAGGGAACCAAGAGACCCAGTACTTC
j_gene: TRBJ2-7; d_gene: TRBD1; abundance: .; v_gene: TRBV11-1; CDR3aa: CASSLGSGGQSRYEQYF; CDR3nt: TGTGCCAGCAGCTTAGGCTCAGGGGGCCAGTCACGGTACGAGCAGTACTTC
j_gene: TRBJ2-7; d_gene: .; abundance: .; v_gene: TRBV2; CDR3aa: CASSDYYEQYF; CDR3nt: TGTGCCAGCAGTGACTACTACGAGCAGTACTTC
j_gene: TRBJ2-2; d_gene: .; abundance: .; v_gene: TRBV5-6; CDR3aa: CASSLALGELFF; CDR3nt: TGTGCCAGCAGCTTGGCTCTTGGGGAGCTGTTTTTT
j_gene: TRBJ2-1; d_gene: TRBD2; abundance: few; v_gene: TRBV28; CDR3aa: CASSLEVLAVYDEQFF; CDR3nt: TGTGCCAGCAGTTTAGAGGTACTAGCGGTTTATGATGAGCAGTTCTTC
j_gene: TRBJ2-5; d_gene: .; abundance: .; v_gene: TRBV6-1; CDR3aa: CASRRAYGIQETQYF; CDR3nt: TGTGCCAGCAGGAGGGCTTACGGGATTCAAGAGACCCAGTACTTC
j_gene: TRBJ2-7; d_gene: .; abundance: .; v_gene: TRBV5-4; CDR3aa: CASSFRSGEQYF; CDR3nt: TGTGCCAGCAGCTTCCGGTCCGGCGAGCAGTACTTC
j_gene: TRBJ2-7; d_gene: TRBD1; abundance: .; v_gene: TRBV2; CDR3aa: CASSRTGSSEQYF; CDR3nt: TGTGCCAGCAGCCGGACAGGGTCTTCCGAGCAGTACTTC
j_gene: TRBJ1-6; d_gene: .; abundance: .; v_gene: TRBV4-1; CDR3aa: CASSDILAGGLSSYNSPLHF; CDR3nt: TGCGCCAGCAGCGACATACTTGCGGGGGGTCTAAGCTCCTATAATTCACCCCTCCACTTT
j_gene: TRBJ1-4; d_gene: .; abundance: .; v_gene: TRBV6-1; CDR3aa: CASSDLIRGEKLFF; CDR3nt: TGTGCCAGCAGTGACCTTATAAGAGGTGAAAAACTGTTTTTT